This T cell receptor (beta chain) was captured in a study of cytomegalovirus exposure and HLA in healthy donors. Study observations and caveats: A list of approximately 160 TCR beta chains associated with cytomegalovirus was given. Specificity of a few CMV-associated chains for CMV antigens was verified in vitro.

This clone came up once. No antigen is known for it. The CDR3 length is 16 residues. Trimming took 2 bases from V and 3 from J; bases not matched to a gene: 8. CDR1 and CDR2 (germline): MNHNS, SASEGT. Sequencing was performed with immunoSEQ multiplex PCR; in TCRdb, only in-frame clones are kept and a portion is missing. The sample has tens of thousands of clones; roughly 96% are singletons. This rearrangement joins TRBV6-1 to TRBJ2-5; 8 positions agree with TRBD2. The receptor's source is a woman under 30 in good health and CMV-seropositive. The sample consisted of PBMCs. The CDR3 coding sequence is TGTGCCAGCAGTGAATTGGCCGGGAGGGGAGAAGAGACCCAGTACTTC. It is translated as CASSELAGRGEETQYF.